The 21 T cell receptor beta chains below come from one sample, sequenced in a study of T cell changes during pregnancy in multiple sclerosis. TCRdb's table, derived via immunoSEQ multiplex PCR, lists solely in-frame clones and lacks some. The repertoire holds approximately 30,000 clones, with 75% to 95% as singletons. The sequencing used CD8+ T cells from peripheral blood mononuclear cells, collected in the second trimester of pregnancy. The receptors stem from a female donor in good health, enrolled as a control in a pregnancy study.

The gene calls are TRBV9 and TRBJ1-1; tentative D call: TRBD1 (6 bases). Trimming shortened V by 3 bases and J by 0 bases, and 12 bases separated the two germline ends. Per the germline V gene, CDR1 is SGDLS and CDR2 is YYNGEE. The CDR3 loop spans 15 amino acids. This chain's CDR3 is CASSGNRDMNTEAFF. The CDR3 region has the DNA TGTGCCAGCAGCGGCAACAGGGACATGAACACTGAAGCTTTCTTT.

This clone was picked up one time. The CDR3: CASSIGGREETQYF. The CDR3, as DNA: TGTGCCAGTAGTATAGGGGGCAGGGAAGAGACCCAGTACTTC. The chain couples TRBV19 to TRBJ2-5; maybe TRBD1 (5 bases). Per germline, CDR1 LNHDA and CDR2 SQIVND (reference sequence). Trimming cost V 1 base and J 3 bases, with 9 bases left between them. This CDR3 has 14 amino acids. Complete variable domain (other parts from reference TRBV19 and TRBJ2-5): DGGITQSPKYLFRKEGQNVTLSCEQNLNHDAMYWYRQDPGQGLRLIYYSQIVNDFQKGDIAEGYSVSREKKESFPLTVTSAQKNPTAFYLCASSIGGREETQYFGPGTRLLVL.

The genes are TRBV6-5 and TRBJ2-1, with D possibly TRBD1 on 6 matching bases. V was pared by 2 bases and J by 5 bases, with 7 bases between. CDR3 length: 13 residues. Per germline, CDR1 MNHEY and CDR2 SVGAGI. CDR3 protein: CASSYEGDNEQFF. Here the CDR3 DNA reads TGTGCCAGCAGTTACGAGGGGGACAATGAGCAGTTCTTC.

The chain recombines TRBV7-6 with TRBJ2-3; TRBD2 aligns across 8 bases. Germline V gene lookup returns CDR1 SGHVS and CDR2 FNYEAQ. The CDR3 contains 16 residues. The trim removed 2 bases at V and 0 bases at J, leaving 4 bases unmatched. This CDR3 is CASSLSSGPSTDTQYF. The CDR3 DNA sequence: TGTGCCAGCAGCTTATCTAGCGGGCCTAGCACAGATACGCAGTATTTT.

The rearrangement links TRBV9 to TRBJ2-3, with TRBD1 matching 7 bases. V trimming: 3 bases; J trimming: 2 bases; junction bases outside the gene matches: 12. Per germline, CDR1 SGDLS and CDR2 YYNGEE. The length of the CDR3 is 17 residues. The CDR3 sequence is CASSDPLERGPTDTQYF. Here the CDR3 DNA reads TGTGCCAGCAGCGACCCCCTTGAGAGGGGGCCCACAGATACGCAGTATTTT.

This clone was counted once. The chain has TRBV30 and TRBJ2-7, with D maybe TRBD2 (6 bases). Germline values: CDR1 GTSNPN, CDR2 SVGIG (reference sequence). Trimming removed 5 bases from V and 0 bases from J, with 8 bases in between. The CDR3 has 12 amino acids. CDR3 bases: TGTGCCTGGGGAGGGTTCTCCTACGAGCAGTACTTC. Translating it yields CAWGGFSYEQYF.

The CDR3 region is CATSRTGAEAFF. The DNA of the CDR3 is TGTGCCACCAGCAGGACAGGGGCTGAAGCTTTCTTT. V gene TRBV15 combines with J gene TRBJ1-1, with 8 bases matching TRBD1. CDR1 and CDR2 from the germline V gene are LNHNV and YYDKDF (reference sequence). The CDR3 covers 12 residues. V shed 3 bases and J 6 bases; nucleotides not matched to a gene: 0. Full variable domain (rest looked up from reference TRBV15 and TRBJ1-1): DAMVIQNPRYQVTQFGKPVTLSCSQTLNHNVMYWYQQKSSQAPKLLFHYYDKDFNNEADTPDNFQSRRPNTSFCFLDIRSPGLGDTAMYLCATSRTGAEAFFGQGTRLTVV.

V usage is TRBV2 and J usage is TRBJ1-1; 9 bases map to TRBD1. V was clipped by 5 bases and J by 4 bases; unmatched bases: 2. Germline CDR1 and CDR2: SNHLY and FYNNEI. The CDR3 extends over 13 amino acids. For the CDR3, the DNA is TGTGCCAGCAGTATGACAGGGGGCACTGAAGCTTTCTTT. This encodes CASSMTGGTEAFF.

The J gene is TRBJ2-5, the V gene TRBV27, with TRBD1 matching 7 bases. The germline V gene encodes CDR1 MNHEY and CDR2 SMNVEV (reference sequence). Losses at the gene ends were 6 bases for V and 5 bases for J; bases not matched to a gene: 12. This CDR3 has 15 residues. The CDR3 sequence: CASSPGVGGWETQYF. In DNA, the CDR3 is TGTGCCAGCAGCCCAGGGGTAGGGGGCTGGGAGACCCAGTACTTC.

V and J are TRBV7-8 and TRBJ2-2; tentatively, D is TRBD1 (5 bases). The CDR3 totals 14 residues. Per germline, CDR1 SGHVS and CDR2 FQNEAQ. The germline V and J ends were trimmed by 0 bases and 7 bases, with 9 bases remaining between them. The CDR3 DNA is TGTGCCAGCAGCTTAGCGGGGCCAGGCGGGGAGCTGTTTTTT. Translation gives CASSLAGPGGELFF. Filled out from reference TRBV7-8 and TRBJ2-2, the complete variable domain reads GAGVSQSPRYKVAKRGQDVALRCDPISGHVSLFWYQQALGQGPEFLTYFQNEAQLDKSGLPSDRFFAERPEGSVSTLKIQRTQQEDSAVYLCASSLAGPGGELFFGEGSRLTVL.

The J gene is TRBJ2-7, the V gene TRBV29-1; D unresolved. There are 13 residues in the CDR3. Germline CDR1 is SQVTM and CDR2 is ANQGSEA. Trimming removed 0 bases at V and 4 bases at J, with 10 bases between. CDR3: CSVEDREAYEQYF. The DNA for the CDR3 is TGCAGCGTTGAAGATCGTGAGGCTTACGAGCAGTACTTC.

This chain uses TRBV14 with TRBJ1-1, with D perhaps matching TRBD1 (6 bases). This CDR3 region has 14 residues. Germline V gene data show CDR1 as SGHDN and CDR2 as FVKESK. The V gene lost 2 bases and the J gene lost 4 bases, with 11 bases spanning the gap. The CDR3 sequence: CASSQTGYFTEAFF. CDR3 DNA sequence: TGTGCCAGCAGCCAAACAGGGTACTTCACTGAAGCTTTCTTT.

The J gene is TRBJ2-3, the V gene TRBV6-5; no definite D call. Germline V gene sequence: CDR1 MNHEY, CDR2 SVGAGI. The CDR3 runs 16 residues. With 2 bases removed from V and 1 base from J, the gap between germline ends came to 13 bases. CDR3 nucleotide sequence: TGTGCCAGCAGTTACCCGTCCGGTTTGGGCACAGATACGCAGTATTTT. Encoded protein: CASSYPSGLGTDTQYF.

This sequence joins TRBV9 and TRBJ2-1, with 10 positions matching TRBD2. The CDR3 has 15 residues. The junction had 5 bases not matched to a gene; V was cut back by 4 bases and J by 4 bases. Germline CDR1 reads SGDLS; CDR2 reads YYNGEE. The CDR3 is CASSPGLADYNEQFF. In DNA, the CDR3 is TGTGCCAGCAGCCCCGGACTAGCGGATTACAATGAGCAGTTCTTC.

The chain joins TRBV7-9 to TRBJ2-7, with D perhaps TRBD1 (6 bases). This CDR3 region has 12 residues. CDR1 and CDR2 from the germline V gene are SEHNR and FQNEAQ (reference sequence). Deletions cut 5 bases from V and 7 bases from J, with 12 bases between. In DNA, the CDR3 is TGTGCCAGCAGCCAGGGGACGGGTGAGCAGTACTTC. Its protein is CASSQGTGEQYF.

The J gene is TRBJ1-1, the V gene TRBV19; possibly TRBD1 for D (5 bases). V was clipped by 2 bases and J by 6 bases, with 16 bases between them. The CDR3 has 15 amino acids. Germline V gives CDR1 LNHDA, CDR2 SQIVND (reference sequence). This CDR3 reads CASSITRGFGAEAFF. The CDR3 bases are TGTGCCAGTAGTATAACCCGGGGGTTTGGCGCTGAAGCTTTCTTT.

The chain joins TRBV4-2 to TRBJ1-4; D is uncertain. Trimming left V 1 base short and J 4 bases short, with 13 bases between. The CDR3 is 16 amino acids. Per germline, CDR1 LGHNA and CDR2 YNFKEQ. As DNA, the CDR3 is TGTGCCAGCAGCCAAGGTCCCCGCAGTGATAATGAAAAACTGTTTTTT. Protein: CASSQGPRSDNEKLFF.

The chain joins TRBV19 to TRBJ2-7; the D gene is possibly TRBD2 (5 bases). Germline V gives CDR1 LNHDA, CDR2 SQIVND (reference sequence). Trimming cost V 1 base and J 7 bases, with 17 bases left between them. The CDR3 has 15 residues. Here the CDR3 reads CASSIGSGGYDEQYF. In nucleotides, the CDR3 is TGTGCCAGTAGTATAGGATCGGGCGGGTATGATGAGCAGTACTTC. Using reference TRBV19 and TRBJ2-7 for the parts outside the CDR3, the full variable domain is DGGITQSPKYLFRKEGQNVTLSCEQNLNHDAMYWYRQDPGQGLRLIYYSQIVNDFQKGDIAEGYSVSREKKESFPLTVTSAQKNPTAFYLCASSIGSGGYDEQYFGPGTRLTVT.

This chain links TRBV11-2 with TRBJ2-5; weak D call: TRBD1 (6 bases). This CDR3 contains 14 residues. V was cut by 5 bases and J by 3 bases, with 13 bases left in between. Germline V gene lookup returns CDR1 SGHAT and CDR2 FQNNGV. The CDR3 reads CASSEPGGEETQYF. The DNA for the CDR3 is TGTGCCAGCAGCGAGCCTGGGGGCGAAGAGACCCAGTACTTC.

The chain links TRBV29-1 to TRBJ2-7; 8 bases fit TRBD1. Trimming took 6 bases from V and 5 from J; bases not matched to a gene: 15. The CDR3 runs 15 residues. Germline CDR1 SQVTM, CDR2 ANQGSEA. In DNA form, the CDR3 reads TGCAGCGTCCCTTTGGCGGGGCAGGGGGCCGACGAGCAGTACTTC. It translates to CSVPLAGQGADEQYF.

The chain links TRBV14 to TRBJ1-1, with a weak D call TRBD1 (5 bases). CDR3 length equals 14 residues. CDR1 is SGHDN and CDR2 is FVKESK in the germline V gene. V lost 4 bases to trimming and J lost 4 bases, with 13 bases between them. CDR3 sequence (DNA): TGTGCCAGCAGCCCAGAGGACATATCCACTGAAGCTTTCTTT. It yields the protein CASSPEDISTEAFF.